This TCR beta chain was found in a study of vaccination and CD4 T cells after COVID-19. The Oncomine TCR Beta short-read assay was applied to DNA of cultured CD4+ T cells. Genomic DNA from cultured CD4+ T cells was extracted. TCRdb reprocessed the PCR reads via MiXCR and lists one record per CDR3 protein. In the table there are about 10,000 distinct CDR3 sequences, 30% of which are singletons. This CDR3 region has 15 residues. With V trimmed by 1 base and J by 4 bases, 5 bases remained unmatched. In germline, CDR1 is LNHNV, CDR2 YYDKDF (reference sequence). Indicated treatment: approximately 11-day PBMC culture with coronavirus spike peptide pools or control peptides (ViraFEST assay). The unexposed donor provided CD4+ T cells, which were taken before the COVID-19 pandemic (2011-2018). After around 10 days of culture, CD4+ T cells were negatively selected. This clonotype rates as medium-sized. Its antigen is unidentified.

This TCR was sampled from a human donor in good health. The source material was CD4+ T cells from blood, cultured in vitro. The chain employs TRBV15 and TRBJ1-2, with 8 nucleotides matching TRBD1. CDR3 bases: TGTGCCACCAGCAGAGGAACCGACAGGGGCTATGGCTACACCTTC. This gives the protein CATSRGTDRGYGYTF.